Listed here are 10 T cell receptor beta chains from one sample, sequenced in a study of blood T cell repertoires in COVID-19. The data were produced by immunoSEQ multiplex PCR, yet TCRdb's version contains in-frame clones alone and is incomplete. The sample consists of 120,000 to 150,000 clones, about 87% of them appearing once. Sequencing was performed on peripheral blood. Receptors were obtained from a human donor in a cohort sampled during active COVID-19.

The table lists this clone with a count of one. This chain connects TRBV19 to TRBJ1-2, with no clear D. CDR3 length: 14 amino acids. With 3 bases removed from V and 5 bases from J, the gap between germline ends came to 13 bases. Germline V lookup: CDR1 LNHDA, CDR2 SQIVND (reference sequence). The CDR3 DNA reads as TGTGCCAGTAGTATCCTTCCCCCCCTTTATGGCTACACCTTC. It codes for CASSILPPLYGYTF.

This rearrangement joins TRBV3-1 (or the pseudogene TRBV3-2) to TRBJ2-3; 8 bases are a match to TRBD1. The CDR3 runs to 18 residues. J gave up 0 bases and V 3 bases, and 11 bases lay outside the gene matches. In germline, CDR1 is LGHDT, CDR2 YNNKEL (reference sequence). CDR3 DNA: TGTGCCAGCAGCCATCGTGGGACAGGCCTCCGGAGCACAGATACGCAGTATTTT. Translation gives CASSHRGTGLRSTDTQYF.

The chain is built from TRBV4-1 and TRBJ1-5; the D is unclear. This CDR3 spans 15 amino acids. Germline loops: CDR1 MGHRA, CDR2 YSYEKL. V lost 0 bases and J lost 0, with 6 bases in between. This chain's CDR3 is CASSQEASSNQPQHF. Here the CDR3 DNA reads TGCGCCAGCAGCCAAGAGGCCAGTAGCAATCAGCCCCAGCATTTT.

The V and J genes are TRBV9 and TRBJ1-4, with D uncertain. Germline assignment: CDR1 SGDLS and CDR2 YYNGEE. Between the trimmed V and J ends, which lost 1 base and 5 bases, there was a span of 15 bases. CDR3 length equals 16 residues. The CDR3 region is CASSVTPGSKNEKLFF. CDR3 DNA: TGTGCCAGCAGCGTAACCCCGGGGTCGAAAAATGAAAAACTGTTTTTT.

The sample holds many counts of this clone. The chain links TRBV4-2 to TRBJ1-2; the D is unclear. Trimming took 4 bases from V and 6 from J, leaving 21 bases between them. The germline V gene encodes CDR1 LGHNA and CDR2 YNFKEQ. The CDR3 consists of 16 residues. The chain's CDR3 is CASSRVEPRLRDGYTF. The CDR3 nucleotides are TGTGCCAGCAGCCGTGTAGAGCCCAGGCTACGCGATGGCTACACCTTC.

CDR3 sequence: CASSQDGRGRTGELFF. In DNA form, the CDR3 reads TGTGCCAGCAGCCAAGATGGTAGGGGGCGGACCGGGGAGCTGTTTTTT. The chain employs TRBV4-2 and TRBJ2-2, with 7 positions matching TRBD1. Germline CDR1 reads LGHNA; CDR2 reads YNFKEQ. This CDR3 contains 16 residues. Trimming at V came to 0 bases and at J to 5 bases, leaving 6 bases not matched to a gene.

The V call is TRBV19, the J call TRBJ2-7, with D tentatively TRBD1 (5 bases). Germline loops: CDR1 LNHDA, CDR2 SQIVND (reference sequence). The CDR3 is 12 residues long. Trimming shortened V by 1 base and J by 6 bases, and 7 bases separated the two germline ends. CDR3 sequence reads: CASSIAGAEQYF. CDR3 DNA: TGTGCCAGTAGTATAGCTGGGGCCGAGCAGTACTTC.

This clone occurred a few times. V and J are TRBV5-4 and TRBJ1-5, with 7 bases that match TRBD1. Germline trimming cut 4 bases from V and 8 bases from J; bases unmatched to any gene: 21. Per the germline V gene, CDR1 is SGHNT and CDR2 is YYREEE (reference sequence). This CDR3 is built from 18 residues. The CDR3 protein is CASSRGPRPEGAFEPQHF. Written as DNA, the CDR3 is TGTGCCAGCAGCCGAGGGCCCCGACCGGAGGGGGCGTTCGAGCCCCAGCATTTT.

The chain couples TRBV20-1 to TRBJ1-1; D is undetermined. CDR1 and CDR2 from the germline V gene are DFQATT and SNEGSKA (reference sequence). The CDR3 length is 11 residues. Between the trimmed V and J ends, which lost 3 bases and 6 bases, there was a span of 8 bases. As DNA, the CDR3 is TGCAGTGCTAGGTTTATGTCTGAAGCTTTCTTT. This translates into CSARFMSEAFF.

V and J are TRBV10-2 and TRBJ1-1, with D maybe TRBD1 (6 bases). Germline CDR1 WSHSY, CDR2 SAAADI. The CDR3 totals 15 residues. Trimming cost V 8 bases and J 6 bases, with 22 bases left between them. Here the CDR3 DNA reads TGCGCCAGCTCCCCAGCTCGGGGGGCGCATCCTGAAGCTTTCTTT. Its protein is CASSPARGAHPEAFF.